The present entry profiles one T cell receptor (beta chain) with its context. The study drew participants aged about 18 to 95 years from 20 to 30 US areas. This sample was included in a study of blood T cell repertoires in COVID-19. CDR3 length equals 13 residues. Germline V gene data show CDR1 as SGHTA and CDR2 as FQGNSA. Germline trimming cut 5 bases from V and 12 bases from J; bases unmatched to any gene: 9. Libraries were prepared by immunoSEQ multiplex PCR; TCRdb keeps only in-frame clonotypes and omits some of them. Of about 320,000 clones listed, roughly 90% were seen once; the top ten hold approximately 9%.

The receptor comes from a woman under 30 who had recovered from COVID-19. V usage is TRBV7-2 and J usage is TRBJ1-2; 10 nucleotides match TRBD1. The material sequenced was PBMCs or T cells enriched from blood (not recorded which). The CDR3 region is CASSTWADRGDTF. DNA of the CDR3: TGTGCCAGCAGCACTTGGGCGGACAGGGGGGACACCTTC.